This T cell receptor (beta chain) was captured in a study of T cell repertoires in cytomegalovirus infection (dated by TCRdb to the late 2010s). Describing the broader study: The HLA type of each donor mattered for the analysis, because public TCR beta signatures pointed to carriage of CMV infection along with the matching HLA type.

The investigation overall reported the following: The ex vivo response was dominated by HLA-C-restricted CMV-specific TCR beta clonotypes, and the single most frequent clonotype in two of eight donors was supplied by these HLA-C-restricted clonotypes. In both this cohort and an independent 352-donor cohort, the cumulative frequency of public TCR beta family members distinguished carriers of CMV infection plus the relevant HLA type.

Instrument used: Illumina HiSeq 1500. TCRdb trimmed public reads at Q25 via fastp, called clones via MiXCR and kept in-frame beta chains. A single entry per CDR3 protein holds the most common genes and DNA from its merged rows. For this sample there are under 350,000 distinct CDR3 sequences; 9.5% appear just once. The ten top clones hold about 4.5% of the sample. The cysteine opens and the phenylalanine closes a CDR3 of 13 amino acids. Of all the DNA, just the CDR3 is kept, 39 bases in frame from base 1. Trimming at the junction amounts to 2 bases on V and 2 bases on J, and the germline ends lie 7 bases apart. Via the germline V gene, CDR1 is MNHEY and CDR2 SVGEGT. This clonotype was detected only a few times. Its antigen is still unknown. There are no base qualities to consult, and no much larger clone falls within one base.

The chain couples TRBV6-2 or TRBV6-3 to TRBJ2-7, with an unclear D gene assignment. Sequencing input: PBMCs. This TCR was sampled from a human donor in good health (CMV status not recorded). Some clones in this sample may be carry-over from other donors' samples. The nucleotides read TGTGCCAGCAGTTACAGGTCCCCCTACGAGCAGTACTTC. It encodes CASSYRSPYEQYF.